The next 19 T cell receptor beta chains were all read from a single sample in a study of CD8 T cells in ankylosing spondylitis. Study results and limitations: Seemingly distinctive of ankylosing spondylitis blood was a TCR beta motif formed by eight highly homologous variants.

No cognate antigen is known for these TCRs. Each CDR3 protein is one row after TCRdb ran MiXCR on the 5' RACE reads. This table holds fewer than 400,000 distinct CDR3 sequences, approximately 20% found once. Input material: blood, either unsorted or a sorted T cell fraction (not recorded which). These receptors came from a male donor with ankylosing spondylitis.

The chain carries TRBV19 and TRBJ1-1, with D uncertain. CDR3 length: 13 residues. The germline V gene encodes CDR1 LNHDA and CDR2 SQIVND (reference sequence). V was shortened by 5 bases and J by 11 bases, with 18 bases between the two germline ends. In DNA form, the CDR3 reads TGTGCCAGTAGTTTTCCGCCCCAGAGGAACGCTTTCTTT. This codes for CASSFPPQRNAFF.

This clonotype was observed a handful of times. This chain joins TRBV5-4 and TRBJ2-5; D unclear. Per germline, CDR1 SGHNT and CDR2 YYREEE (reference sequence). This CDR3 is built from 14 residues. The V end lost 0 bases, the J end lost 3 bases, and 9 bases lay between the germline ends. The CDR3 sequence: CASSLGPEKETQYF. The CDR3, as DNA: TGTGCCAGCAGCTTGGGGCCCGAAAAAGAGACCCAGTACTTC.

The J gene is TRBJ1-1, the V gene TRBV29-1; D perhaps matches TRBD1 (5 bases). The germline gives CDR1 SQVTM, CDR2 ANQGSEA. There are 17 residues in the CDR3. With 6 bases removed from V and 4 bases from J, the gap between germline ends came to 27 bases. CDR3 sequence: CSVGPGPRRSVGTEAFF. DNA of the CDR3: TGCAGCGTGGGACCCGGGCCCAGAAGATCGGTAGGCACTGAAGCTTTCTTT.

The J gene is TRBJ2-5, the V gene TRBV28; D might be TRBD2 (7 bases). In germline, CDR1 is MDHEN, CDR2 SYDVKM. The CDR3 loop spans 13 amino acids. Trimming took 6 bases from V and 5 from J, leaving 13 bases between them. The CDR3 is CASRRGGLETQYF. The DNA for the CDR3 is TGTGCCAGCAGAAGGGGGGGCCTTGAGACCCAGTACTTC.

The chain links TRBV6-1 to TRBJ2-3, with 7 nucleotides matching TRBD2. The CDR3 spans 14 residues. Looked up from germline, CDR1 is MNHNS and CDR2 is SASEGT. J was trimmed by 2 bases and V by 5 bases; bases with no gene match: 4. The chain's CDR3 is CASSKGLVTDTQYF. DNA for the CDR3: TGTGCCAGCAGTAAAGGACTAGTCACAGATACGCAGTATTTT.

The V gene is TRBV7-9, the J gene TRBJ1-6, with unresolved D. This CDR3 is built from 13 residues. V was trimmed by 2 bases and J by 10 bases, leaving 9 bases between them. CDR1 is SEHNR and CDR2 is FQNEAQ in the germline V gene (reference sequence). CDR3 sequence: CASSLQGRSPLHF. As DNA, the CDR3 is TGTGCCAGCAGCTTACAAGGACGGTCACCCCTCCACTTT.

There are a few counts of this clonotype. The J gene is TRBJ1-1, the V gene TRBV12-3 or TRBV12-4; tentative D call: TRBD1 (6 bases). The CDR3 runs to 15 residues. The V end was cut by 0 bases, the J end by 6 bases, with 14 bases between. The CDR3 region has the DNA TGTGCCAGCAGTTTAGCAACAGGGCTCTACGCTGAAGCTTTCTTT. Translating it yields CASSLATGLYAEAFF.

This clonotype was seen a few times. The chain is built from TRBV20-1 and TRBJ2-2; 8 nucleotides match TRBD1. Germline loops: CDR1 DFQATT, CDR2 SNEGSKA (reference sequence). This CDR3 has 15 residues. V dropped 3 bases and J dropped 3; count of bases not matched to a gene: 6. This CDR3 reads CSASEQGVDTGELFF. CDR3 nucleotides: TGCAGTGCTAGTGAACAGGGGGTAGACACCGGGGAGCTGTTTTTT.

This clonotype was counted a few times. The rearrangement links TRBV5-1 to TRBJ2-2, with a tentative D call TRBD2 (6 bases). The CDR3 consists of 16 residues. Trimming removed 2 bases from V and 2 bases from J, with 13 bases in between. CDR1 and CDR2 (germline): SGHRS, YFSETQ. CDR3 bases: TGCGCCAGCAGCTTTGCGGGACCTACTAACACCGGGGAGCTGTTTTTT. Translation: CASSFAGPTNTGELFF.

This clonotype appeared a few times. The rearrangement links TRBV29-1 to TRBJ2-5, with D tentatively TRBD1 (8 bases). This CDR3 spans 14 amino acids. Germline CDR1 reads SQVTM; CDR2 reads ANQGSEA. V was cut by 7 bases and J by 5 bases, with 20 bases left in between. In nucleotides, the CDR3 is TGCAGCGCGTACAGGGGGGGAACCGGGGAGACCCAGTACTTC. It is translated as CSAYRGGTGETQYF.

In this sample, this clonotype turned up a few times. For the CDR3, the DNA is TGCGCCAGCGGCGGGGGCCGCGGATATGAGCAGTTCTTC. Residues: CASGGGRGYEQFF. This chain links TRBV5-1 with TRBJ2-1, with a weak D call TRBD2 (7 bases). The CDR3 totals 13 residues. Germline V gives CDR1 SGHRS, CDR2 YFSETQ. Trimming pared 7 bases from V and 8 bases from J, leaving 16 bases between.

This clonotype has more than one count but fewer than ten. This rearrangement joins TRBV7-9 to TRBJ2-2; D uncertain. In germline, CDR1 is SEHNR, CDR2 FQNEAQ (reference sequence). The length of the CDR3 is 15 residues. Deletions cut 5 bases from V and 1 base from J, with 11 bases between. CDR3 protein: CASSKDPVNTGELFF. Written as DNA, the CDR3 is TGTGCCAGCAGCAAAGACCCTGTGAACACCGGGGAGCTGTTTTTT.

V usage is TRBV6-1 and J usage is TRBJ1-5; a weak D match, TRBD1 (5 bases). CDR1 and CDR2 from the germline V gene are MNHNS and SASEGT. V was pared by 6 bases and J by 4 bases, with 13 bases between. The CDR3 length is 14 residues. CDR3 coding DNA: TGTGCCAGCAGGGTTCACAGGTCGAATCAGCCCCAGCATTTT. It is translated as CASRVHRSNQPQHF.

This clonotype has just a few counts. The gene calls are TRBV20-1 and TRBJ2-5, with 7 bases aligning to TRBD1. Germline V gene data show CDR1 as DFQATT and CDR2 as SNEGSKA (reference sequence). This CDR3 spans 15 amino acids. V shed 0 bases and J 2 bases; nucleotides not matched to a gene: 6. In DNA form, the CDR3 reads TGCAGTGCTAGAGACGAAGGGACAGTACAAGAGACCCAGTACTTC. Translation gives CSARDEGTVQETQYF.

This clonotype occurred a few times. V usage is TRBV14 and J usage is TRBJ1-6, with no clear D. Trimming cost V 4 bases and J 10 bases, with 14 bases left between them. This CDR3 region has 14 residues. Germline V gives CDR1 SGHDN, CDR2 FVKESK. The CDR3 spells CASSLAMGGSPLHF. The DNA of the CDR3 is TGTGCCAGCAGCCTTGCGATGGGAGGATCACCCCTCCACTTT. The complete variable domain, with remaining parts taken from reference TRBV14 and TRBJ1-6, reads EAGVTQFPSHSVIEKGQTVTLRCDPISGHDNLYWYRRVMGKEIKFLLHFVKESKQDESGMPNNRFLAERTGGTYSTLKVQPAELEDSGVYFCASSLAMGGSPLHFGNGTRLTVT.

This clonotype was picked up a small number of times. The J gene is TRBJ2-1, the V gene TRBV5-1; the match to TRBD1 covers 9 bases. The CDR3 has 15 residues. V shed 1 base, J shed 5 bases, and the junction held 4 bases outside the gene matches. Germline-derived CDR1 and CDR2 are SGHRS and YFSETQ. CDR3 DNA: TGCGCCAGCAGCTTGTTACAGGGGGCAAACAATGAGCAGTTCTTC. Its translation is CASSLLQGANNEQFF.

Turning to this clonotype: Possible read error: a much larger clone is one base away. J is TRBJ2-7 and V is TRBV29-1, with a tentative D call TRBD2 (6 bases). This CDR3 has 13 residues. Deletions cut 2 bases from V and 5 bases from J, with 13 bases between. CDR1 and CDR2 (germline): SQVTM, ANQGSEA. The CDR3 loop reads CSVENREFDEQYF. The DNA of the CDR3 is TGCAGCGTTGAAAACCGGGAGTTCGACGAGCAGTACTTC.

The gene calls are TRBV20-1 and TRBJ2-7; 8 bases are shared with TRBD2. V shed 2 bases and J 0 bases; nucleotides not matched to a gene: 3. The CDR3 extends over 14 amino acids. Germline CDR1 and CDR2: DFQATT and SNEGSKA (reference sequence). The CDR3 sequence is CSARISGNSYEQYF. For the CDR3, the DNA is TGCAGTGCTAGAATTAGCGGGAACTCCTACGAGCAGTACTTC.

The chain links TRBV3-1 to TRBJ2-2, with D hard to call. The CDR3 extends over 11 amino acids. Germline V gives CDR1 LGHDT, CDR2 YNNKEL (reference sequence). Trimming cost V 4 bases and J 10 bases, with 7 bases left between them. The CDR3 coding sequence is TGTGCCAGCAGCCTTCTGGCGGAGCTGTTTTTT. Translating it yields CASSLLAELFF.